This is a list of T cell receptor beta chains from one sample in a study of OX40 agonist ivuxolimab in advanced cancers. TCRdb's copy holds only in-frame clones and misses some; the assay was immunoSEQ multiplex PCR. This sample carries 83,000 or so clones, about 86% of them seen once, and the ten largest clones take 1.5% to 2%. The sample in question was CD4+ or CD8+ T cells sorted from blood, obtained in a trial of the OX40 agonist ivuxolimab. Receptors were obtained from an adult with an advanced solid tumor such as melanoma, head and neck, liver or kidney cancer. The CDR3 runs from the conserved cysteine through the conserved F or W. D genes are given only for firm matches. A row's size may be missing; if present it is once, few, many or a size class.

clone_size: .; v_call: TRBV18; d_call: .; j_call: TRBJ2-2; cdr3_aa: CASSYRTAGELFF; cdr3_nt: TGTGCCAGCTCATACCGGACGGCCGGGGAGCTGTTTTTT
clone_size: .; v_call: TRBV5-1; d_call: .; j_call: TRBJ2-3; cdr3_aa: CASSLELGSGDTQYF; cdr3_nt: TGCGCCAGCAGCTTGGAACTAGGGTCGGGAGATACGCAGTATTTT
clone_size: .; v_call: TRBV18; d_call: .; j_call: TRBJ1-1; cdr3_aa: CASSPWENTEAFF; cdr3_nt: TGTGCCAGCTCACCATGGGAAAACACTGAAGCTTTCTTT
clone_size: .; v_call: TRBV6-1; d_call: TRBD1; j_call: TRBJ2-7; cdr3_aa: CASSGRQGARDEQYF; cdr3_nt: TGTGCCAGCAGTGGCCGACAGGGGGCGAGGGACGAGCAGTACTTC
clone_size: .; v_call: TRBV5-5; d_call: .; j_call: TRBJ1-1; cdr3_aa: CASSLLLFSGTTRNTEAFF; cdr3_nt: TGTGCCAGCAGCTTGCTCCTTTTTTCCGGGACAACCCGAAACACTGAAGCTTTCTTT
clone_size: .; v_call: TRBV7-3; d_call: TRBD1; j_call: TRBJ2-1; cdr3_aa: CASSLNRGNEQFF; cdr3_nt: TGTGCCAGCAGCCTGAACAGGGGGAATGAGCAGTTCTTC
clone_size: .; v_call: TRBV6-6; d_call: .; j_call: TRBJ2-7; cdr3_aa: CASGAVDSYEQYF; cdr3_nt: TGTGCCAGCGGGGCGGTGGACTCCTACGAGCAGTACTTC
clone_size: .; v_call: TRBV28; d_call: TRBD2; j_call: TRBJ2-5; cdr3_aa: CASKRGLAGSETQYF; cdr3_nt: TGTGCCAGCAAACGGGGCCTAGCGGGGAGCGAGACCCAGTACTTC
clone_size: .; v_call: TRBV30; d_call: .; j_call: TRBJ2-3; cdr3_aa: CAWSRRSGDTQYF; cdr3_nt: TGTGCCTGGAGTAGGCGGTCCGGGGATACGCAGTATTTT
clone_size: once; v_call: TRBV4-1; d_call: .; j_call: TRBJ1-6; cdr3_aa: CASSQASYGSSYNSPLHF; cdr3_nt: TGCGCCAGCAGCCAAGCGTCTTACGGAAGCTCCTATAATTCACCCCTCCACTTT
clone_size: once; v_call: TRBV9; d_call: .; j_call: TRBJ1-1; cdr3_aa: CASSVDQRNTEAFF; cdr3_nt: TGTGCCAGCAGCGTAGATCAGAGGAACACTGAAGCTTTCTTT
clone_size: few; v_call: TRBV5-1; d_call: .; j_call: TRBJ2-1; cdr3_aa: CASSLEGRESEQFF; cdr3_nt: TGCGCCAGCAGCTTGGAAGGTCGAGAGAGTGAGCAGTTCTTC
clone_size: .; v_call: TRBV11-3; d_call: .; j_call: TRBJ1-1; cdr3_aa: CASSRYWGTEAFF; cdr3_nt: TGTGCCAGCAGCCGTTATTGGGGAACTGAAGCTTTCTTT
clone_size: once; v_call: TRBV11-3; d_call: .; j_call: TRBJ2-2; cdr3_aa: CASSQRVGDTGELFF; cdr3_nt: TGTGCCAGCAGCCAAAGGGTGGGGGACACCGGGGAGCTGTTTTTT
clone_size: .; v_call: TRBV2; d_call: TRBD1; j_call: TRBJ2-2; cdr3_aa: CASSEAQGAVGELFF; cdr3_nt: TGTGCCAGCAGTGAAGCACAGGGGGCGGTCGGGGAGCTGTTTTTT
clone_size: .; v_call: TRBV2; d_call: .; j_call: TRBJ1-6; cdr3_aa: CASLPTQGYNSPLHF; cdr3_nt: TGTGCCAGCTTACCGACCCAGGGTTATAATTCACCCCTCCACTTT